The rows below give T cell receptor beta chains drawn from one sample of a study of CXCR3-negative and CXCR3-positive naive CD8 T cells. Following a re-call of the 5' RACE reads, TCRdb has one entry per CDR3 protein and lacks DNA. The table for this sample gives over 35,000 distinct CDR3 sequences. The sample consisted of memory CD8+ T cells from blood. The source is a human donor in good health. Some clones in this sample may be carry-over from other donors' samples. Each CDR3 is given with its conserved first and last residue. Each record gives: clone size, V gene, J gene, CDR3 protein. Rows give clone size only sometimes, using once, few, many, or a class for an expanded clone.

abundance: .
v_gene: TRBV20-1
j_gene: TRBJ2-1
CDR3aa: CSSLKGGRHNEQFF

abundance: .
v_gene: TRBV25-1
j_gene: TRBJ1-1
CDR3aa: CASSDNRPEAFF

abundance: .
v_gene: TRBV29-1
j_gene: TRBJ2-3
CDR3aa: CSVWGAGSDTQYF

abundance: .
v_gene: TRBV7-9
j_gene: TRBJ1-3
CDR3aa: CASDGDTLGNTIYF

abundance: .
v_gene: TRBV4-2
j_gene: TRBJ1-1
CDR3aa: CASSQGLGQLMNTEAFF

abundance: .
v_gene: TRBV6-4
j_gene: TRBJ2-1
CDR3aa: CASSDSGGAFNEQFF

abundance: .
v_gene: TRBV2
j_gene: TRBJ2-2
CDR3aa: CASLDPGQSNTGELFF

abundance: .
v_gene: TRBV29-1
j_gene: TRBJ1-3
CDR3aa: CSVVYVSGNTIYF

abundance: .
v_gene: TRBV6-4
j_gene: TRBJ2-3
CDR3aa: CASSDSRQTDTQYF

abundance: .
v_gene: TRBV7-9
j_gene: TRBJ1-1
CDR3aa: CASGGQGTEAFF

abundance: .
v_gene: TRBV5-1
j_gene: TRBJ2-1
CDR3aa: CASSVGGDYNEQFF

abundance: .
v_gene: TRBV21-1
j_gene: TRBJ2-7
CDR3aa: CASSKIVRDRANDYEQYF

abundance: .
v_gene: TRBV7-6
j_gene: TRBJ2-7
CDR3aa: CASTLGQGPNEQYF

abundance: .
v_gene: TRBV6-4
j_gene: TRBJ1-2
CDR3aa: CARTWDRGSYGYTF

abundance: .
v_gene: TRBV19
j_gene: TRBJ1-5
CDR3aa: CASTGTGGSNQPQHF

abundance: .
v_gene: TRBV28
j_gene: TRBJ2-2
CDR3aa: CASSSQGDDRGLVANTGELFF

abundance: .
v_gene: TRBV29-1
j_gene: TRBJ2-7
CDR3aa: CSVESNRRGRYEQYF

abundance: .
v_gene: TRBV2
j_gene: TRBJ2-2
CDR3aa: CASSDNRGGNTGELFF

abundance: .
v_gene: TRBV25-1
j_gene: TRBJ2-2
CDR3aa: CASSEGADTGELFF

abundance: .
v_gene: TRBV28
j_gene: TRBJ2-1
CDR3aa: CASSLGDNEQFF

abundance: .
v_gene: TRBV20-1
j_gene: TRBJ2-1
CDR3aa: CSASSFGTGLAGSYNEQFF

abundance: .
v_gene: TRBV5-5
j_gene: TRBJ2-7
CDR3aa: CASSLTGSYEQYF

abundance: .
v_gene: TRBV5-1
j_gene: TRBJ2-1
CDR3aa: CASTRLEAYNEQFF

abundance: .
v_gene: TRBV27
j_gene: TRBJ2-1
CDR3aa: CASSERGLYNEQFF

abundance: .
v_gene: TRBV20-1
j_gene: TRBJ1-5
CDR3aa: CSATSGGAKGNQPQHF

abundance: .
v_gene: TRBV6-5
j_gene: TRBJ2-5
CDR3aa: CASSLSPMGETQYF

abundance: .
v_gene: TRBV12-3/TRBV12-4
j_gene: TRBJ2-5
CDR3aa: CASSSGEETQYF

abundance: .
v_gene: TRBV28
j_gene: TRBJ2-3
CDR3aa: CASSLFPSTDTQYF

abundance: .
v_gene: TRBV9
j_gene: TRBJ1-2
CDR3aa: CASSTRAMGQGSDGYTF

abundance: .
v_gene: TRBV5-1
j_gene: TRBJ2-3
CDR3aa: CASSDTDTQYF

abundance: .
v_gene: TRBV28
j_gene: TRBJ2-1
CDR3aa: CASRARGNNEQFF

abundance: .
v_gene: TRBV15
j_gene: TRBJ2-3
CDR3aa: CATSRARGGTDTQYF

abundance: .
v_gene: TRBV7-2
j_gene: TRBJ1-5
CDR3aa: CASSPSVSNQPQHF

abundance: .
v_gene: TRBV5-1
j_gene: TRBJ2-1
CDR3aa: CASRVYRESYNEQFF

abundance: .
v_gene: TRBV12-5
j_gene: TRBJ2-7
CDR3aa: CASALGGSYEQYF

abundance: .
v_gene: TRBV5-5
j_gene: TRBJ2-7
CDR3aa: CASSFSGYEQYF

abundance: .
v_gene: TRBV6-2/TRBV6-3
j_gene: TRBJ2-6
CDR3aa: CASSRGTGGANVLTF

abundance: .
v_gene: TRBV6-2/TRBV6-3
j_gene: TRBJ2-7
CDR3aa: CASSDPGRIYEQYF

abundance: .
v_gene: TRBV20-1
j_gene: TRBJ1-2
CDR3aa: CSARDGQNYGYTF

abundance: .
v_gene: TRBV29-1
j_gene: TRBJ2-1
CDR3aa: CSVDGEFYNEQFF

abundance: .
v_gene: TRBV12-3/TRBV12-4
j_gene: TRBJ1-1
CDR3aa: CASSVTGETEAFF

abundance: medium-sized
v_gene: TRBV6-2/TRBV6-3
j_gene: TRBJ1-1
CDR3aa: CASSKQELNTEAFF

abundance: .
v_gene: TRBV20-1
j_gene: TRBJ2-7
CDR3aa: CSARPRGGSSYEQYF

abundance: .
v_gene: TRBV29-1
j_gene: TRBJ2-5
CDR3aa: CSVVGRVETQYF

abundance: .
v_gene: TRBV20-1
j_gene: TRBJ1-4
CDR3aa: CSARPWGGTGNEKLFF

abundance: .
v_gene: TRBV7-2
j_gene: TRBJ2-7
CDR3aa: CASSLTSGHEQYF

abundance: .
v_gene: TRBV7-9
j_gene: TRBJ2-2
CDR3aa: CASSSLFGQSGATGELFF

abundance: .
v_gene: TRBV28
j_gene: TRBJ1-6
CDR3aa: CASSPLWAPLHF

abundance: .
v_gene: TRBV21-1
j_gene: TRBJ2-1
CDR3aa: CASSNVSQWNNEQFF

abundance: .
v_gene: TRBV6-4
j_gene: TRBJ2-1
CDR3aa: CASSEGRGANEQFF

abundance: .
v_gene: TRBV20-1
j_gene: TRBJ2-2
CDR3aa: CSARDISAGTGELFF

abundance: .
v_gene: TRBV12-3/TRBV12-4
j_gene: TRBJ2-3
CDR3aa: CASSGGQHTDTQYF

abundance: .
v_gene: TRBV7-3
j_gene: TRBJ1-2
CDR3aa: CAGSFGTAYGYTF

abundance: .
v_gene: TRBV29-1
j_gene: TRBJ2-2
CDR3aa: CSVELAGVVELFF